This TCR beta chain was identified during a study of T cell clonality in common variable immunodeficiency. The repertoire was sequenced with immunoSEQ multiplex PCR; TCRdb's copy has only in-frame clones and lacks some. This sample shows 25,000 to 35,000 clones and no singletons; roughly 27% rests with the ten largest. Patients had low serum IgG, IgA and/or IgM and specific antibody deficiency. Per germline, CDR1 SEHNR and CDR2 FQNEAQ (reference sequence). The V end was cut by 1 base, the J end by 6 bases, with 6 bases between. This CDR3 region has 13 residues. Whole-study findings and limits: Common variable immunodeficiency TCR beta sequences reportedly had fewer deletions and N-nucleotide insertions. Fewer TCRbeta clones were shared among CVID subjects than controls. Repertoire-complication correlations in CVID were limited by patient heterogeneity.

In the case of this clone: Its antigen is currently unknown. From the germline J gene comes the end of the CDR3, since the read stops 3 residues before it.

The sequence derives from a human donor with common variable immunodeficiency. The V and J genes are TRBV7-9 and TRBJ2-2; D remains ambiguous. The material sequenced was peripheral blood mononuclear cells. The part of the CDR3 DNA that was read is TGTGCCAGCAGCTTAGGAGCGTCCGGGGAG. This codes for CASSLGASGE. In full, the CDR3 is CASSLGASGELFF.